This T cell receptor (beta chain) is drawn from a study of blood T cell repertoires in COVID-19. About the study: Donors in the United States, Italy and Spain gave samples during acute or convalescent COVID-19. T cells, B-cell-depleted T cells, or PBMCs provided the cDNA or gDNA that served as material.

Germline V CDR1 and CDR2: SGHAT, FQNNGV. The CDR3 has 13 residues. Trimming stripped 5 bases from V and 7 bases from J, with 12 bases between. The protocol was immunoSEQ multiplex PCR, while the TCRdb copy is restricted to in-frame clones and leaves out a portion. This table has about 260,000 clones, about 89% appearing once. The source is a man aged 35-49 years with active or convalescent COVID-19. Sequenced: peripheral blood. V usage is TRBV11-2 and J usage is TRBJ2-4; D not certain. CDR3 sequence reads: CASSEETLNIQYF. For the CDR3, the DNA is TGTGCCAGCAGCGAAGAGACTCTTAACATTCAGTACTTC.